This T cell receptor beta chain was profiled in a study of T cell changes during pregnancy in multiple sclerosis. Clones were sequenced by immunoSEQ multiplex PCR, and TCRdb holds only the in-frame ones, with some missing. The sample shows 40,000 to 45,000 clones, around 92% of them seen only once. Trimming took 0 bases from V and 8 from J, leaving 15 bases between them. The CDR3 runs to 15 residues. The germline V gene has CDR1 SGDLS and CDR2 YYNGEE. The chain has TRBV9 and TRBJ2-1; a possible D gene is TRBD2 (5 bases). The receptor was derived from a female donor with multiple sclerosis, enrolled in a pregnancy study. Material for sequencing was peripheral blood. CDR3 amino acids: CASSVERKSGYEQFF. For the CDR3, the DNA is TGTGCCAGCAGCGTAGAGCGGAAGTCCGGCTATGAGCAGTTCTTC.